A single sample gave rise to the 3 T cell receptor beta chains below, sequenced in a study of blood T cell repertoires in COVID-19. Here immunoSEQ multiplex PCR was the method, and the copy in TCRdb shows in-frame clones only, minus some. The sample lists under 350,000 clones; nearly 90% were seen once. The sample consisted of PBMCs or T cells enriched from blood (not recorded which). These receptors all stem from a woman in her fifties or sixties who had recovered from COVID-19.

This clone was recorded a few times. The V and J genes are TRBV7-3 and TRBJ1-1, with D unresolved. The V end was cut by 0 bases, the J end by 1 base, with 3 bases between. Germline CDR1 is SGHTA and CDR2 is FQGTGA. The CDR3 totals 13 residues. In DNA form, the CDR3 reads TGTGCCAGCAGCTTAACACAGAACACTGAAGCTTTCTTT. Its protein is CASSLTQNTEAFF.

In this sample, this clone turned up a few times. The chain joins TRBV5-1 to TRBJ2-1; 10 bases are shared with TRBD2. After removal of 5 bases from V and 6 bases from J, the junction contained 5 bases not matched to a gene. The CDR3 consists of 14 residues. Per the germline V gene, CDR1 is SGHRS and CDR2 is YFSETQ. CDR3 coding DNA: TGCGCCAGCAGGGACCCTAGCGGGGGCAATGAGCAGTTCTTC. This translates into CASRDPSGGNEQFF.

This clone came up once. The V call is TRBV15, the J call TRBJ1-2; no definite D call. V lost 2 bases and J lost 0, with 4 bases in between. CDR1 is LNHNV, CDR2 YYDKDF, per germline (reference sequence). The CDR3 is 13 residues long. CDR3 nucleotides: TGTGCCACCAGCAGACAGGCTAACTATGGCTACACCTTC. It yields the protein CATSRQANYGYTF.